This T cell receptor beta chain was recorded in a study of read filtering for tumor transcriptome and immune sequencing (dated by TCRdb to the early 2020s). About the full investigation: The cohort was composed of approximately 17 male and roughly 13 female patients, with a mean age of 65.9 years and an age range of roughly 45 to 80. TCR repertoires obtained by targeted immune repertoire sequencing and by bulk whole-transcriptome sequencing performed on the same bone marrow samples were compared. After DNase treatment, whole-transcriptome libraries were prepared with the TruSeq RNA Access Library Prep Kit. As a main aim, a read-filtering strategy for immune repertoire data was addressed, with the specific question being whether clonotypes supported by a single read should be removed. By revised international staging, fewer than ten patients were R-ISS I, over 15 were R-ISS II and 7 were R-ISS III. TCR-region mapped reads per sample ranged from about 3.5 to 11 million with IR-seq versus only roughly 75 to 1,300 with RNA-seq.

This clonotype was picked up many times. The antigen it binds to is not known. No per-base quality is available; no much larger clone lies one base away. Starting from 400 to 450 ng RNA, TCR libraries were constructed with the Immunoverse kit using molecular barcoded adaptors that cover the alpha/delta and beta/gamma chains. The same RNA used for transcriptome sequencing was used for TCR library preparation. An Illumina HiSeq 4000 with 2 x 150 cycles was used to sequence the TCR libraries. The original methods were these. TCR reads were aligned to human V, D, J and C references and assembled into CDR3 clonotypes with MiXCR, including quality filtering and error correction. The tcR package in R was used for analysis of clonotype counts and gene usage diversity. Raw mapping reads were checked after the RNA-seq reads had been mapped by STAR aligner version 2.5.3a onto the human GRCh37 genome. To test the effect of sequencing depth on detected clonotypes, IR-seq fastq files were randomly downsampled using Seqtk 1.3. TCRdb reprocessing: public reads trimmed at Q25 with fastp, clones called with MiXCR, in-frame beta chains kept. For every CDR3 protein sequence, its rows merge into one entry that carries the most common genes and DNA. In this record, the V and J calls reflect TCRdb's handling and not the investigators' own analysis. The sample records roughly 90,000 distinct CDR3 sequences, roughly 21% of which are singletons. Roughly 11% of the sample is taken by the ten largest.

The germline ends are 9 bases apart after V is trimmed by 1 base and J by 2 bases. The CDR3, from cysteine to phenylalanine, totals 15 residues. The entry retains the CDR3 DNA only, 45 bases that are in frame from base 1. The germline V gene (reference sequence) yields SEHNR for CDR1 and FQNEAQ for CDR2. The paper's findings and limits, for the study overall: The sorted CD138-negative fraction was composed of a mixed bone marrow immune population rather than of purified T cells. In IR-seq, roughly four fifths of clonotypes but 3% to 4.5% of total reads were represented by single-read clonotypes, whereas in RNA-seq, around three quarters of clonotypes and about 40% of reads were represented by single-read clonotypes. When single-read clonotypes were removed, the proportions of shared clonotypes in IR-seq and RNA-seq correlated more strongly. Clonotypes were captured by IR-seq at much higher depth and more reliably than by RNA-seq, and smaller IR-seq throughput was sufficient for identification of most shared clonotypes.

Bone marrow was sampled from every patient at the time of active disease. Bone marrow mononuclear cells were isolated by Ficoll-Hypaque density gradient centrifugation. Myeloma plasma cells were removed and CD138-negative cells were obtained by negative selection following labeling with CD138 magnetic microbeads on a MACS separator. Flow cytometry on an Attune NxT with CD138 antibodies was used to check the purity of the isolated cells. TRIzol reagent was used to extract total RNA, which was then quantified with a NanoDrop spectrophotometer. For each patient, paired RNA-seq and IR-seq were run on the CD138-negative bone marrow sample from that patient.

This receptor was taken from a donor aged 40 or older with multiple myeloma. The rearranged segments are TRBV7-9 and TRBJ2-1, with a tentative D gene TRBD1 over 6 matching bases. The specimen was a population of CD138-negative cells sorted from bone marrow. Per the publication, the cell subset or site label means: bone marrow mononuclear cells depleted of CD138+ plasma/myeloma cells by negative magnetic selection. The CDR3 region reads CASSLDGQPYNEQFF. The DNA sequence follows: TGTGCCAGCAGCTTAGACGGACAGCCCTACAATGAGCAGTTCTTC. Reference TRBV7-9 and TRBJ2-1 genes cover what lies past the CDR3, so the full variable domain is DTGVSQNPRHKITKRGQNVTFRCDPISEHNRLYWYRQTLGQGPEFLTYFQNEAQLEKSRLLSDRFSAERPKGSFSTLEIQRTEQGDSAMYLCASSLDGQPYNEQFFGPGTRLTVL.